This is a list of T cell receptor beta chains from one sample in a study of cytomegalovirus exposure and HLA in healthy donors. This table comes from immunoSEQ multiplex PCR, and its TCRdb copy is limited to in-frame clones, with some not included. The sample has about 160,000 clones, roughly four fifths seen once. What was sequenced was PBMCs. These receptors were taken from a girl aged 2 to 9 in good health and CMV-seropositive. CDR3s include the opening cysteine and the closing phenylalanine or tryptophan. D genes are given only for firm matches. Expanded clones get a size class; other rows say once, few or many, or leave the size out.

.,TRBV27,.,TRBJ1-3,CASSLDGGRNSGNTIYF,TGTGCCAGCAGTTTAGACGGGGGGCGAAACTCTGGAAACACCATATATTTT
.,TRBV27,.,TRBJ2-7,CASSLGRLSYEQYF,TGTGCCAGCAGTTTGGGGAGGCTCTCCTACGAGCAGTACTTC
.,TRBV27,TRBD2,TRBJ2-7,CASSLTGGYEQYF,TGTGCCAGCAGCCTGACGGGGGGCTACGAGCAGTACTTC
.,TRBV15,TRBD2,TRBJ2-7,CATSRGLAAPSYEQYF,TGTGCCACCAGCAGGGGACTAGCGGCACCTTCCTACGAGCAGTACTTC
few,TRBV9,TRBD2,TRBJ2-1,CASSPTAGIYNEQFF,TGTGCCAGCAGCCCTACAGCGGGAATCTACAATGAGCAGTTCTTC
.,TRBV5-1,TRBD2,TRBJ2-6,CASSLELAGGLWSGANVLTF,TGCGCCAGCAGCTTGGAACTAGCGGGAGGGCTCTGGTCTGGGGCCAACGTCCTGACTTTC
.,TRBV19,TRBD2,TRBJ2-7,CASSIRTSAYEQYF,TGTGCCAGTAGTATCAGGACTAGCGCGTACGAGCAGTACTTC
.,TRBV29-1,TRBD1,TRBJ2-1,CSVNPTGAFYNEQFF,TGCAGCGTCAATCCCACAGGGGCGTTCTACAATGAGCAGTTCTTC
.,TRBV11-2,TRBD1,TRBJ2-7,CASSQTGVEQYF,TGTGCCAGCAGCCAGACAGGGGTCGAGCAGTACTTC
.,TRBV7-9,.,TRBJ2-5,CASSTRRGRETQYF,TGTGCCAGCAGCACCCGGAGAGGGCGAGAGACCCAGTACTTC
.,TRBV6-6,TRBD2,TRBJ2-7,CASSRGLAGSSYEQYF,TGTGCCAGCAGCCGGGGACTAGCGGGCTCCTCCTACGAGCAGTACTTC
.,TRBV19,.,TRBJ2-7,CASSIDPTVSYEQYF,TGTGCCAGTAGTATAGATCCAACAGTCTCCTACGAGCAGTACTTC
.,TRBV10-2,.,TRBJ1-1,CASRKGVNTEAFF,TGCGCCAGCAGGAAGGGGGTGAACACTGAAGCTTTCTTT
.,TRBV4-2,.,TRBJ2-7,CASSQDNNEQYF,TGTGCCAGCAGCCAGGACAACAACGAGCAGTACTTC
.,TRBV27,TRBD2,TRBJ2-7,CASSSPSTSGGSYEQYF,TGTGCCAGCAGTTCCCCTTCAACTAGCGGGGGCTCCTACGAGCAGTACTTC
few,TRBV19,TRBD1,TRBJ2-5,CASRDRGMETQYF,TGTGCCAGTAGGGACAGGGGAATGGAGACCCAGTACTTC
.,TRBV7-9,.,TRBJ2-5,CASSFVSGGETQYF,TGTGCCAGCAGCTTTGTTAGCGGTGGAGAGACCCAGTACTTC
.,TRBV15,.,TRBJ2-7,CATSRDPYEQYF,TGTGCCACCAGCAGAGATCCATACGAGCAGTACTTC
.,TRBV11-1,TRBD2,TRBJ2-3,CASSPSGGSTDTQYF,TGTGCCAGCAGCCCCAGCGGGGGGAGCACAGATACGCAGTATTTT
once,TRBV6-1,.,TRBJ2-7,CASSEVRVRDEQYF,TGTGCCAGCAGTGAGGTGCGGGTGCGGGATGAGCAGTACTTC
few,TRBV6-4,TRBD2,TRBJ2-7,CASSDPGLAGDHEQYF,TGTGCCAGCAGCGATCCGGGACTAGCGGGAGATCACGAGCAGTACTTC
.,TRBV6-5,TRBD2,TRBJ2-3,CASRTSASTDTQYF,TGTGCCAGTAGGACTAGCGCCAGCACAGATACGCAGTATTTT
.,TRBV11-2,TRBD2,TRBJ2-3,CASSLEAGGSTDTQYF,TGTGCCAGCAGCTTAGAAGCGGGAGGGAGCACAGATACGCAGTATTTT
.,TRBV7-9,TRBD1,TRBJ1-1,CASTRQGRMMNTEAFF,TGTGCCAGCACTCGACAGGGAAGAATGATGAACACTGAAGCTTTCTTT
.,TRBV27,TRBD2,TRBJ2-1,CASRAISGGLYNEQFF,TGTGCCAGCAGAGCGATTAGCGGGGGCCTCTACAATGAGCAGTTCTTC
.,TRBV5-1,TRBD1,TRBJ1-5,CASSLDGQGDQPQHF,TGCGCCAGCAGCTTGGACGGACAGGGAGATCAGCCCCAGCATTTT
.,TRBV7-9,.,TRBJ2-7,CASSPTSDMAHEQYF,TGTGCCAGCAGCCCCACCTCGGACATGGCCCACGAGCAGTACTTC